The subject of this entry is one TCR beta chain. This clone was seen more than once but under ten times. Its antigen remains undetermined. Base qualities were left out, and no much larger clone turns up one base away. The data belong to a study of OX40 agonist ivuxolimab in advanced cancers. Study-wide context: Ivuxolimab was an agonistic, fully human IgG2 monoclonal antibody directed against OX40 (CD134), a costimulatory receptor. Prior anti-PD-1, anti-PD-L1 or anti-CTLA-4 therapy was permitted, and approximately 40% of dose-escalation patients had received checkpoint inhibitors. The purpose of peripheral TCRbeta sequencing was to test whether ivuxolimab changed TCR sequence diversity and led to clonal T-cell expansion. In the dose-escalation cohort, 70% to 85% of patients were male, and the mean age was 60 years with a range of 23 to 79. Three dose-escalation patients achieved partial responses, one with hepatocellular carcinoma and two with cutaneous melanoma. Of the roughly 50 dose-escalation patients, hepatocellular carcinoma was present in about 20, melanoma in approximately 15, renal cell carcinoma in 9 and head and neck cancer in 9. Intravenous ivuxolimab was administered to patients every 2 weeks at six dose levels: 0.01, 0.1, 0.3, 1.5, 3 and 10 mg/kg. The paper describes the monotherapy dose-escalation part (N of about 47 patients) of the phase I trial of ivuxolimab.

On the study overall, not on this receptor specifically: Partial responders in the 0.1-3.0 mg/kg groups had among the lowest normalized peripheral clonal expansion, especially among CD8+ T cells. Low levels of normalized T-cell clonal expansion were also seen in some patients who did not respond. The antigen specificity of the peripheral T cells that underwent clonal expansion was not determined. At doses from 0.1 to 3.0 mg/kg, clonal expansion was seen in both CD4+ and CD8+ blood T cells between baseline and week 6. After ivuxolimab, CD8+ T cells had more expanded clones than CD4+ T cells on average.

For sequencing of the TCRbeta CDR3 region, genomic DNA was extracted from the sorted cells. The immunoSEQ Assay was used for sequencing of TCRbeta CDR3 regions. Entries here come from immuneACCESS through TCRdb and include only in-frame sequences with V and J called. Some clones fail to appear in such tables; in the studies checked, an unresolved V gene covers under half of the shortfall, and the cause of the remainder is unknown. Within this sample are over 9,000 clones, with around three fifths of them counted one time only. The ten largest make up roughly 24% of the sample. Patients with a history of autoimmune disease or receiving systemic immunosuppression were excluded from the trial. Peripheral blood for TCR sequencing was collected from all dose cohorts at baseline, on cycle 4 day 1, and on cycle 7 day 1. The samples were taken from a phase I, first-in-human, multicenter, open-label dose-escalation trial of ivuxolimab. Adults with locally advanced or metastatic melanoma, renal cell, hepatocellular, or head and neck squamous cell carcinoma were enrolled in the trial. Before TCR sequencing, CD4+ and CD8+ T cells were separately sorted from peripheral blood.

The CDR3 holds 12 amino acids from the cysteine to the phenylalanine. This entry keeps only the CDR3 DNA: 36 bases, framed from base 1. V is cut by 0 bases and J by 6 bases, and the space between the germline ends is 6 bases. Reading the germline V gene gives CDR1 SGHDN and CDR2 FVKESK. The clonotype comes from an adult with an advanced solid tumor such as melanoma, head and neck, liver or kidney cancer. The chain is assembled from TRBV14 and TRBJ2-7, with no reliable assignment of the D segment. This material consisted of CD4+ or CD8+ T cells sorted from blood, taken in a trial of the OX40 agonist ivuxolimab. The CDR3 has the sequence CASSQDFSEQYF. The sequence in DNA is TGTGCCAGCAGCCAAGATTTCTCCGAGCAGTACTTC.